This passage covers 17 T cell receptor beta chains from one sample sequenced in a study of blood T cell repertoires in COVID-19. Clones were sequenced by immunoSEQ multiplex PCR, and TCRdb holds only the in-frame ones, with some missing. The table lists about 240,000 clones, around 88% of them singletons, with about 3.5% in the top ten. The specimen sequenced was PBMCs or T cells enriched from blood (not recorded which). All receptors derive from a woman between 40 and 50 years old with acute COVID-19.

The V and J genes are TRBV27 and TRBJ1-3; tentative D call: TRBD1 (6 bases). The V end lost 5 bases, the J end lost 0 bases, and 23 bases lay between the germline ends. CDR1 is MNHEY, CDR2 SMNVEV, per germline (reference sequence). CDR3 length: 19 residues. Here the CDR3 reads CASSAIPPDSVISGNTIYF. For the CDR3, the DNA is TGTGCCAGCAGTGCTATACCCCCGGACAGTGTGATCTCTGGAAACACCATATATTTT.

For the CDR3, the DNA is TGCGCCAGCAGCTTGGGGGACAGGGATATCGGGGAGCTGTTTTTT. Its translation is CASSLGDRDIGELFF. V gene TRBV5-1 combines with J gene TRBJ2-2; 9 bases agree with TRBD1. Germline trimming cut 0 bases from V and 7 bases from J; bases unmatched to any gene: 4. The CDR3 has 15 residues. CDR1 and CDR2 from the germline V gene are SGHRS and YFSETQ.

The chain uses TRBV11-3 and TRBJ2-5; D is undetermined. The CDR3 has 14 residues. Trimming removed 4 bases at V and 5 bases at J, with 14 bases between. Germline lookup yields CDR1 SGHNT and CDR2 YENEEA. The CDR3 loop reads CASSSQKTLETQYF. DNA of the CDR3: TGTGCCAGCAGCTCACAGAAAACGCTGGAGACCCAGTACTTC.

The V and J genes are TRBV10-2 and TRBJ1-2; TRBD1 matches 11 bases. This CDR3 is built from 15 residues. Germline V gene data show CDR1 as WSHSY and CDR2 as SAAADI. V dropped 3 bases and J dropped 2; count of bases not matched to a gene: 2. For the CDR3, the DNA is TGCGCCAGCAGTGACCGGGACAGGGGGAACTATGGCTACACCTTC. It is translated as CASSDRDRGNYGYTF.

This sequence joins TRBV6-5 and TRBJ2-7; 7 nucleotides match TRBD2. The germline V gene has CDR1 MNHEY and CDR2 SVGAGI. V lost 8 bases and J lost 0; bases outside the gene matches: 7. There are 14 residues in the CDR3. CDR3 residues: CASAGSGNSYEQYF. The CDR3 region has the DNA TGTGCCAGCGCCGGAAGCGGGAACTCCTACGAGCAGTACTTC.

This clone was seen a handful of times. The V and J genes are TRBV18 and TRBJ1-1; D gene ambiguous. The germline V and J ends were trimmed by 1 base and 5 bases, with 14 bases remaining between them. Germline CDR1 and CDR2: KGHSH and LQKENI. The CDR3 has 15 amino acids. This CDR3 is CASSPQIPRVTEAFF. CDR3 nucleotide sequence: TGTGCCAGCTCACCACAGATTCCTCGGGTTACTGAAGCTTTCTTT.

The chain employs TRBV7-9 and TRBJ1-2; TRBD1 matches at 8 bases. V dropped 4 bases and J dropped 6; count of bases not matched to a gene: 13. The CDR3 is made up of 16 amino acids. CDR1 and CDR2 from the germline V gene are SEHNR and FQNEAQ (reference sequence). DNA of the CDR3: TGTGCCAGCAGCTCCAGTTCACGTCCGACAGGGGATGGCTACACCTTC. It encodes CASSSSSRPTGDGYTF.

This clone was seen once. The rearrangement joins TRBV4-2 to TRBJ2-1; D perhaps matches TRBD2 (5 bases). The CDR3 runs 15 residues. CDR1 is LGHNA and CDR2 is YNFKEQ in the germline V gene. Trimming left V 1 base short and J 8 bases short, with 15 bases between. The CDR3 loop reads CASSQVGGLEDEQFF. CDR3 bases: TGTGCCAGCAGCCAAGTAGGCGGGTTAGAGGATGAGCAGTTCTTC.

This chain connects TRBV6-5 to TRBJ2-2; D gene ambiguous. The germline CDR1 and CDR2 sequences are MNHEY and SVGAGI. Trimming took off 8 bases at V and 7 bases at J, with 17 bases between the two ends. This CDR3 is built from 14 residues. The CDR3 nucleotides read TGTGCCAGCCGACAAACTCCGACGGTCGGGGAGCTGTTTTTT. Translating gives CASRQTPTVGELFF.

The chain combines TRBV7-2 with TRBJ1-1, with D perhaps matching TRBD1 (6 bases). CDR3 size: 13 residues. The V gene's germline CDR1 is SGHTA and CDR2 FQGNSA. The V end was cut by 7 bases, the J end by 7 bases, with 16 bases between. The CDR3 DNA sequence: TGTGCCAGCAAAACACAGGGTCAGGATGAAGCTTTCTTT. This codes for CASKTQGQDEAFF.

The chain joins TRBV18 to TRBJ1-4, with D perhaps TRBD1 (5 bases). This CDR3 is 15 amino acids long. Germline CDR1 reads KGHSH; CDR2 reads LQKENI. Trimming stripped 3 bases from V and 8 bases from J, with 16 bases between. Here the CDR3 reads CASSPPQDPGEKLFF. DNA for the CDR3: TGTGCCAGCTCACCCCCCCAGGACCCAGGGGAAAAACTGTTTTTT.

The chain has TRBV7-2 and TRBJ2-5, with 10 bases that match TRBD2. The germline gives CDR1 SGHTA, CDR2 FQGNSA. The CDR3 covers 12 residues. Trimming at V came to 6 bases and at J to 13 bases, leaving 8 bases not matched to a gene. CDR3 region: CASRPLAGPLYF. In DNA, the CDR3 is TGTGCCAGCAGACCACTAGCGGGACCCCTGTACTTC.

The chain couples TRBV5-1 to TRBJ2-5; 10 nucleotides line up with TRBD2. Germline CDR1 SGHRS, CDR2 YFSETQ. Trimming removed 0 bases from V and 2 bases from J; junction bases left unmatched: 7. This CDR3 has 17 residues. CDR3 amino acids: CASSLAVSGRFQETQYF. In nucleotides, the CDR3 is TGCGCCAGCAGCTTGGCGGTTAGCGGGAGGTTTCAAGAGACCCAGTACTTC. Full variable domain (missing parts from reference TRBV5-1 and TRBJ2-5): KAGVTQTPRYLIKTRGQQVTLSCSPISGHRSVSWYQQTPGQGLQFLFEYFSETQRNKGNFPGRFSGRQFSNSRSEMNVSTLELGDSALYLCASSLAVSGRFQETQYFGPGTRLLVL.

The V call is TRBV9, the J call TRBJ2-1, with 12 positions matching TRBD1. Germline loops: CDR1 SGDLS, CDR2 YYNGEE. After removal of 0 bases from V and 8 bases from J, the junction contained 3 bases not matched to a gene. CDR3 length: 15 residues. The CDR3 reads CASSVEGTGGYEQFF. The CDR3 DNA reads as TGTGCCAGCAGCGTAGAAGGGACAGGGGGCTATGAGCAGTTCTTC.

The chain combines TRBV27 with TRBJ2-1; 8 bases fit TRBD1. The V and J ends lost 6 bases and 7 bases, in that order; junction bases with no gene match: 8. CDR3 size: 14 residues. Per the germline V gene, CDR1 is MNHEY and CDR2 is SMNVEV (reference sequence). Here the CDR3 DNA reads TGTGCCAGCAGCTATAGGACAGGGAAAAATGAGCAGTTCTTC. It specifies CASSYRTGKNEQFF.

V usage is TRBV6-2 or TRBV6-3 and J usage is TRBJ2-3; 12 bases are shared with TRBD2. J gave up 1 base and V 5 bases, and 10 bases lay outside the gene matches. Germline V gene data show CDR1 as MNHEY and CDR2 as SVGEGT. The CDR3 consists of 18 residues. CDR3 nucleotide sequence: TGTGCCAGCAGTCGGCGATCTAGCGGGAGGGCCCGCACAGATACGCAGTATTTT. The encoded protein is CASSRRSSGRARTDTQYF.

The V call is TRBV9, the J call TRBJ2-3; 7 bases are shared with TRBD1. V lost 0 bases, J lost 4 bases, and 5 bases stayed unmatched. CDR3 size: 15 residues. Germline CDR1 reads SGDLS; CDR2 reads YYNGEE. CDR3 amino acids: CASSVERGGPDTQYF. CDR3 bases: TGTGCCAGCAGCGTAGAGAGAGGGGGCCCAGATACGCAGTATTTT.